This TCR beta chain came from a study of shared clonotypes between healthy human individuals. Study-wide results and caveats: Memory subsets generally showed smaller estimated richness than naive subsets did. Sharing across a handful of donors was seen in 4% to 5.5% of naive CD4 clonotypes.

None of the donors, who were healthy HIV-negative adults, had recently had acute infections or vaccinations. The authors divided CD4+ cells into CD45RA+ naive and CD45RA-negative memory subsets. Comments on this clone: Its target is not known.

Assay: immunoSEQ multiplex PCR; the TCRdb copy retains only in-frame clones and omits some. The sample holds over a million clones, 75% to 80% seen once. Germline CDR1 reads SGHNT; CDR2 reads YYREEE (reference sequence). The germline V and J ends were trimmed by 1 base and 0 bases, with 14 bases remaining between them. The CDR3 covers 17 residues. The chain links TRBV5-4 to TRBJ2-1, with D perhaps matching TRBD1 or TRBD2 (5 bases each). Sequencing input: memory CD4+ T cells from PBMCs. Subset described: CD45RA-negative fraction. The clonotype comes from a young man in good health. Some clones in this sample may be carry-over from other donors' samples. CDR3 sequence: CASSLPSGRNSYNEQFF. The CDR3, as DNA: TGTGCCAGCAGCTTGCCTTCAGGGAGAAACTCCTACAATGAGCAGTTCTTC. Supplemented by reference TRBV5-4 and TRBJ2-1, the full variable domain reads ETGVTQSPTHLIKTRGQQVTLRCSSQSGHNTVSWYQQALGQGPQFIFQYYREEENGRGNFPPRFSGLQFPNYSSELNVNALELDDSALYLCASSLPSGRNSYNEQFFGPGTRLTVL.